This record covers a single T cell receptor beta chain. These data originate in a study of T cell responses to AZD1222 COVID-19 vaccine. Method: immunoSEQ multiplex PCR; TCRdb's copy keeps in-frame clones and lacks some. In the table there are 150,000 to 200,000 clones, about 90% of which are singletons. Germline CDR1 is LGHDT and CDR2 is YNNKEL (reference sequence). The CDR3 covers 21 residues. Unmatched junction bases numbered 20, after V lost 2 bases and J lost 2 bases. The sequence came from an adult in good health. The chain recombines TRBV3-1 (or the pseudogene TRBV3-2) with TRBJ2-2, with 7 bases identical to TRBD2. The sample in question was peripheral blood, obtained on day 0 of MenACWY control vaccination. CDR3: CASSQTGWKGLTGGNTGELFF. DNA for the CDR3: TGTGCCAGCAGCCAAACGGGGTGGAAGGGTCTCACGGGGGGAAACACCGGGGAGCTGTTTTTT.